The T cell receptor beta chain under discussion was sequenced for a study of PD-L1 blockade in urothelial cancer. Study overall: At some point between 2014 and 2016 therapy began: atezolizumab 1,200 mg intravenously every 3 weeks.

This clone was recorded once. The protocol was immunoSEQ multiplex PCR, while the TCRdb copy is restricted to in-frame clones and leaves out a portion. The repertoire holds 38,000 or so clones, with around 80% as singletons. The sequence derives from a man in his sixties with urothelial cancer. The sequenced sample was PBMCs, obtained around atezolizumab (anti-PD-L1) treatment.

CDR3 bases: TGTGCCAGCAGCGTAGAAGAGCGGTACAATGAGCAGTTCTTC. As protein: CASSVEERYNEQFF. The rearrangement joins TRBV9 to TRBJ2-1; possibly TRBD2 for D (5 bases). The CDR3 contains 14 residues. V was clipped by 0 bases and J by 4 bases, with 8 bases between them. Looked up from germline, CDR1 is SGDLS and CDR2 is YYNGEE.